The clone carrying this T cell receptor (beta chain) occurred once. The target antigen is unknown. TCRdb's copy holds only in-frame clones and misses some; the assay was immunoSEQ multiplex PCR. The table has around 130,000 clones, roughly 91% seen once. Germline V CDR1 and CDR2: MNHEY, SVGAGI. The CDR3 length is 13 residues. Deletions cut 1 base from V and 4 bases from J, with 7 bases between. The data were taken from a study of cytomegalovirus exposure and HLA in healthy donors. While the first cohort had 600 to 800 subjects, the donors belonged to the separate validation cohort of over a hundred subjects. General study results and limits: Around 160 TCR beta chains were listed as cytomegalovirus-associated. Under in vitro conditions, a few CMV-associated chains were confirmed as specific for CMV antigens.

Source material: PBMCs. The receptor was derived from a man aged 25-45 years in good health and CMV-seronegative. This sequence joins TRBV6-5 and TRBJ2-5, with D possibly matching TRBD1 (5 bases). The CDR3 here is CASSYLGLETQYF. The CDR3 bases are TGTGCCAGCAGTTACTTGGGGCTAGAGACCCAGTACTTC.